This T cell receptor (beta chain) derives from a study of cytomegalovirus exposure and HLA in healthy donors. For this clone: The antigen is not known.

PCR amplification relied on 60 Vbeta primers (plus 13 Jbeta primers). Per the original methods: Later reanalysis found 80 million or so unique TCR beta chains, around 9.9 million of them shared. The repertoire was sequenced with immunoSEQ multiplex PCR; TCRdb's copy has only in-frame clones and lacks some. V, J and clone size are those of that table, while D and trimming were read from the DNA. The sample records around 90,000 clones, 64% being singletons. Study-level findings and limits: Confirmation was obtained in vitro that a few CMV-associated chains are specific for CMV antigens. Roughly uniform depth of sequencing across donors was assumed in presence/absence analyses.

This receptor was taken from a human donor in good health. The sequenced sample consisted of PBMCs.

The CDR3 DNA reads TGTGCCAGCAGCCCCGGGGCAGGGGGCTCCTACGAGCAGTACTTC. Amino acid sequence: CASSPGAGGSYEQYF. This chain links TRBV7-2 with TRBJ2-5, with TRBD1 matching 7 bases. The DNA end lines up better with TRBJ2-7; the J call may be wrong. In germline, CDR1 is SGHTA, CDR2 FQGNSA. The CDR3 loop spans 15 amino acids.